The rows below give T cell receptor beta chains drawn from one sample of a study of Graves' ophthalmopathy and Graves' hyperthyroidism. TCRdb recomputed calls from the multiplex PCR reads with MiXCR, one row per CDR3 protein. The data hold approximately 540,000 distinct CDR3 sequences, with approximately 37% observed a single time. The sequenced material came from peripheral blood or thyroid tissue (not recorded which). These receptors originate from an adult man with Graves' hyperthyroidism. CDR3s include the opening cysteine and the closing phenylalanine or tryptophan. The order of the fields is D gene, V gene, J gene, CDR3 length, clone size, CDR3 protein, CDR3 DNA. D genes are given only for firm matches. Part of the rows lack a size; the others show once, few, many or a class for expanded clones.

-	TRBV10-3	TRBJ2-1	12	few	CAISESREEQFF	TGTGCCATCAGTGAGTCGAGGGAGGAGCAGTTCTTC
TRBD1	TRBV19	TRBJ1-6	13	-	CASTDRGSSPLHF	TGTGCCAGTACGGACAGGGGAAGTTCACCCCTCCACTTT
-	TRBV4-1	TRBJ1-3	16	-	CASSFSLTGSGNTIYF	TGCGCCAGCAGCTTTAGTTTGACCGGGTCTGGAAACACCATATATTTT
-	TRBV29-1	TRBJ2-5	14	many	CSVEGDIWVETQYF	TGCAGCGTTGAAGGGGACATATGGGTGGAGACCCAGTACTTC
TRBD2	TRBV20-1	TRBJ2-2	17	many	CSARAPLGAGDLGELFF	TGCAGTGCTAGAGCTCCCCTAGGAGCGGGGGACCTCGGGGAGCTGTTTTTT
-	TRBV29-1	TRBJ1-1	15	-	CSVGREPGPNTEAFF	TGCAGCGTTGGGAGGGAGCCAGGACCGAACACTGAAGCTTTCTTT
-	TRBV12-3/TRBV12-4	TRBJ2-7	16	few	CASGSGAVQGTYEQYF	TGTGCTAGTGGTTCCGGAGCCGTACAGGGTACCTACGAGCAGTACTTC
-	TRBV10-3	TRBJ1-5	13	few	CAISDAISFPQHF	TGTGCCATCAGTGACGCCATTTCATTCCCCCAGCATTTT
-	TRBV24-1	TRBJ1-5	13	-	CATSDPSRGAEHF	TGTGCCACCAGTGATCCGTCACGCGGGGCCGAGCATTTT
TRBD2	TRBV5-4	TRBJ2-6	19	few	CASSSNRGRGASGANVLTF	TGTGCCAGCAGCTCGAACCGTGGGCGGGGGGCCTCTGGGGCCAACGTCCTGACTTTC
-	TRBV24-1	TRBJ2-2	17	many	CATSDSIFRGNTGELFF	TGTGCCACCAGTGACTCGATATTCAGGGGGAACACCGGGGAGCTGTTTTTT
-	TRBV28	TRBJ1-4	14	few	CASSVQGLNEKLFF	TGTGCCAGCAGTGTACAGGGACTAAATGAAAAACTGTTTTTT
-	TRBV20-1	TRBJ1-1	14	many	CSARIGGLNTEAFF	TGCAGTGCTAGAATAGGGGGGCTGAACACTGAAGCTTTCTTT
-	TRBV2	TRBJ1-1	11	many	CASMGGIEAFF	TGTGCCAGCATGGGAGGAATTGAAGCTTTCTTT
TRBD2	TRBV25-1	TRBJ2-7	13	-	CASTPGGNYEQYF	TGTGCCAGCACCCCGGGAGGAAACTACGAGCAGTACTTC
-	TRBV5-4	TRBJ1-1	15	many	CASSLPQGRGTEAFF	TGTGCCAGCAGCTTGCCTCAGGGACGGGGCACTGAAGCTTTCTTT
-	TRBV10-3	TRBJ2-7	11	many	CAISDGREQYF	TGTGCCATCAGTGACGGGCGTGAGCAGTACTTC
TRBD2	TRBV9	TRBJ2-7	15	many	CASSVEDGGGYEQYF	TGTGCCAGCAGCGTAGAGGATGGCGGGGGCTACGAGCAGTACTTC
TRBD1	TRBV5-6	TRBJ2-7	16	few	CASSYLGRGPSYEQYF	TGTGCCAGCAGCTACTTGGGCAGGGGGCCGTCCTACGAGCAGTACTTC
TRBD1	TRBV20-1	TRBJ2-5	14	-	CSARLRQGAETQYF	TGCAGTGCTAGACTCCGACAGGGCGCAGAGACCCAGTACTTC
-	TRBV12-3/TRBV12-4	TRBJ2-7	12	-	CASSQGWNEQYF	TGTGCCAGCAGCCAAGGGTGGAACGAGCAGTACTTC
TRBD1	TRBV30	TRBJ1-4	14	-	CAWSGTGSGEKLFF	TGTGCCTGGAGTGGGACAGGGTCCGGTGAAAAACTGTTTTTT
-	TRBV6-5	TRBJ1-2	12	many	CASSYSGNGYTF	TGTGCCAGCAGTTATTCAGGGAATGGCTACACCTTC
-	TRBV6-4	TRBJ2-2	16	few	CASSRIAQGGTGELFF	TGTGCCAGCAGTCGTATAGCACAGGGCGGGACCGGGGAGCTGTTTTTT
TRBD1	TRBV9	TRBJ1-1	14	many	CASSPYGQGLEAFF	TGTGCCAGCAGCCCGTACGGACAGGGACTCGAAGCTTTCTTT
-	TRBV10-2	TRBJ2-7	14	few	CASSESLGSYEQYF	TGCGCCAGCAGTGAGTCGCTTGGATCCTACGAGCAGTACTTC
TRBD1	TRBV10-3	TRBJ1-1	14	many	CAISPGQGNTEAFF	TGTGCCATCAGCCCGGGACAGGGGAACACTGAAGCTTTCTTT
-	TRBV19	TRBJ1-1	13	many	CASSIPGLPEAFF	TGTGCCAGTAGTATTCCTGGCCTCCCTGAAGCTTTCTTT
TRBD1	TRBV29-1	TRBJ1-1	13	many	CSVAGQGSAEAFF	TGCAGCGTTGCGGGACAGGGAAGCGCTGAAGCTTTCTTT
-	TRBV25-1	TRBJ1-6	18	many	CASSDPRRQFLYNSPLHF	TGTGCCAGCAGTGATCCCCGCCGACAGTTCCTCTATAATTCACCCCTCCACTTT
-	TRBV10-2	TRBJ1-5	20	-	CASSESTLGGAVYSNQPQHF	TGCGCCAGCAGTGAGTCGACTCTGGGGGGGGCCGTTTATAGCAATCAGCCCCAGCATTTT
-	TRBV4-1	TRBJ1-5	17	-	CASSQSSWEGGNQPQHF	TGCGCCAGCAGCCAAAGTAGCTGGGAAGGGGGCAATCAGCCCCAGCATTTT
TRBD1	TRBV15	TRBJ1-2	18	-	CATSRVDRAYHINYGYTF	TGTGCCACCAGCAGAGTAGACAGGGCTTACCACATAAACTATGGCTACACCTTC
TRBD1	TRBV29-1	TRBJ1-2	11	many	CSVGTGDGYTF	TGCAGCGTTGGGACAGGGGATGGCTACACCTTC
-	TRBV11-2	TRBJ1-4	14	-	CASSQFGDTEKLFF	TGTGCCAGCAGCCAATTCGGTGACACTGAAAAACTGTTTTTT
-	TRBV7-2	TRBJ2-6	15	many	CASNKQGSGANVLTF	TGTGCCAGCAACAAACAGGGTTCTGGGGCCAACGTCCTGACTTTC
TRBD1	TRBV15	TRBJ1-2	14	-	CATSRGQGADGYTF	TGTGCCACCAGCAGGGGACAGGGGGCCGATGGCTACACCTTC
-	TRBV6-5	TRBJ2-7	16	many	CASSDWGRASSYEQYF	TGTGCCAGCAGTGACTGGGGACGGGCGAGCTCCTACGAGCAGTACTTC
-	TRBV30	TRBJ1-1	17	-	CAWTRLRTGYMNTEAFF	TGTGCCTGGACCCGATTACGTACAGGCTACATGAACACTGAAGCTTTCTTT
TRBD1	TRBV5-1	TRBJ2-2	15	few	CASRRTGAGTGELFF	TGCGCCAGCAGGCGGACAGGGGCGGGCACCGGGGAGCTGTTTTTT
-	TRBV5-1	TRBJ1-2	14	many	CASSLERANYGYTF	TGCGCCAGCAGCTTGGAAAGGGCTAACTATGGCTACACCTTC
-	TRBV5-1	TRBJ1-2	12	many	CASSVDLEGYTF	TGCGCCAGCAGCGTGGACCTCGAGGGCTACACCTTC
-	TRBV15	TRBJ2-5	13	-	CATSSSGVETQYF	TGTGCCACCAGCAGTTCTGGCGTAGAGACCCAGTACTTC